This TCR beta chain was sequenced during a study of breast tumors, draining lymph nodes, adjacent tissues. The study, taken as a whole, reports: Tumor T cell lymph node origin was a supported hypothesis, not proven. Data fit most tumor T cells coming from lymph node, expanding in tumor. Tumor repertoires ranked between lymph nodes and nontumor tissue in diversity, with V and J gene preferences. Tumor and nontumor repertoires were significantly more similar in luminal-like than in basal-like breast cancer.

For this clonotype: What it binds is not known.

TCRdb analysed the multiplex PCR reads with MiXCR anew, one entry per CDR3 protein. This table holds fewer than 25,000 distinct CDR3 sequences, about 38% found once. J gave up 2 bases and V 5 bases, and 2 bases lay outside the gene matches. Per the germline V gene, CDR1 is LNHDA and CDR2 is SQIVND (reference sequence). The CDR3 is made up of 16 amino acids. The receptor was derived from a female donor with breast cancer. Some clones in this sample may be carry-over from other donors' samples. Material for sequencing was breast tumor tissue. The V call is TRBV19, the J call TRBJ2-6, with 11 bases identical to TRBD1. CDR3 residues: CASSRTGGPGANVLTF. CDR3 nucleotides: TGTGCCAGTAGTCGGACAGGGGGCCCTGGGGCCAACGTCCTGACTTTC. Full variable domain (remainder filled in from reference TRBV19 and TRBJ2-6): DGGITQSPKYLFRKEGQNVTLSCEQNLNHDAMYWYRQDPGQGLRLIYYSQIVNDFQKGDIAEGYSVSREKKESFPLTVTSAQKNPTAFYLCASSRTGGPGANVLTFGAGSRLTVL.